The text below deals with one T cell receptor (beta chain). TCRdb keeps only in-frame clones here, not all; method: immunoSEQ multiplex PCR. The sample has 150,000 to 250,000 clones, approximately 93% seen once; the top ten hold approximately 1%. The germline V and J ends were trimmed by 6 bases and 4 bases, with 12 bases remaining between them. The CDR3 runs 14 residues. Germline V lookup: CDR1 LNHDA, CDR2 SQIVND (reference sequence). The record originates from a study of T cell responses to AZD1222 COVID-19 vaccine. This receptor was obtained from an adult who received the AZD1222 COVID-19 vaccine. V gene TRBV19 combines with J gene TRBJ1-4, with D unclear. The sample here was peripheral blood, taken 28 days after the second AZD1222 dose. The CDR3: CASRKSGSNEKLFF. The DNA for the CDR3 is TGTGCCAGTAGGAAATCCGGGAGTAATGAAAAACTGTTTTTT. The full variable domain, completed using reference TRBV19 and TRBJ1-4, is DGGITQSPKYLFRKEGQNVTLSCEQNLNHDAMYWYRQDPGQGLRLIYYSQIVNDFQKGDIAEGYSVSREKKESFPLTVTSAQKNPTAFYLCASRKSGSNEKLFFGSGTQLSVL.